The 17 T cell receptor beta chains given below trace back to one sample, sequenced in a study of blood T cell repertoires in COVID-19. Here immunoSEQ multiplex PCR was the method, and the copy in TCRdb shows in-frame clones only, minus some. The sample shows roughly 290,000 clones, around nine tenths of them seen only once. Input material: PBMCs or T cells enriched from blood (not recorded which). The receptors come from a woman between 35 and 50 years old who had recovered from COVID-19.

This clone was detected only once. CDR3 nucleotide sequence: TGTGCCAGCAGCGCAGTCAGGGTCAACACCGGGGAGCTGTTTTTT. The encoded protein is CASSAVRVNTGELFF. The chain carries TRBV9 and TRBJ2-2; D is possibly TRBD1 (5 bases). With 3 bases removed from V and 2 bases from J, the gap between germline ends came to 11 bases. The CDR3 loop spans 15 amino acids. Germline V gene data show CDR1 as SGDLS and CDR2 as YYNGEE.

This clone was counted only a few times. This sequence joins TRBV5-1 and TRBJ2-7; 9 nucleotides match TRBD2. CDR3 length: 14 residues. V lost 4 bases and J lost 2; bases outside the gene matches: 4. Germline loops: CDR1 SGHRS, CDR2 YFSETQ. The DNA for the CDR3 is TGCGCCAGCAGCGGGACTAGCCTAACCTACGAGCAGTACTTC. This encodes CASSGTSLTYEQYF. The variable domain in full, with the rest retrieved from reference TRBV5-1 and TRBJ2-7, is KAGVTQTPRYLIKTRGQQVTLSCSPISGHRSVSWYQQTPGQGLQFLFEYFSETQRNKGNFPGRFSGRQFSNSRSEMNVSTLELGDSALYLCASSGTSLTYEQYFGPGTRLTVT.

The CDR3 loop reads CASSASPQQDSREKLFF. The CDR3 DNA reads TGTGCCAGCAGCGCTTCCCCCCAGCAGGATTCACGAGAAAAACTGTTTTTT. The chain employs TRBV9 and TRBJ1-4; D ambiguous. The CDR3 sequence is 17 residues long. Looked up from germline, CDR1 is SGDLS and CDR2 is YYNGEE. V was trimmed by 3 bases and J by 8 bases, leaving 23 bases between them.

The V and J genes are TRBV6-5 and TRBJ1-1, with a tentative D call TRBD1 (6 bases). Trimming removed 6 bases from V and 12 bases from J, with 17 bases in between. This CDR3 contains 12 residues. Germline-derived CDR1 and CDR2 are MNHEY and SVGAGI. CDR3 region: CASSQRRGGTFF. Written as DNA, the CDR3 is TGTGCCAGCAGCCAAAGAAGGGGGGGTACTTTCTTT.

The V gene is TRBV4-3, the J gene TRBJ1-1, with D perhaps matching TRBD1 (5 bases). CDR1 is LGHNA, CDR2 YSLEER, per germline. The CDR3 loop spans 11 amino acids. Trimming cost V 1 base and J 11 bases, with 8 bases left between them. CDR3 residues: CASSQGGVAFF. The CDR3 DNA is TGCGCCAGCAGCCAAGGGGGGGTGGCTTTCTTT.

V is TRBV7-2 and J is TRBJ2-5, with TRBD2 matching over 8 bases. V gave up 4 bases and J gave up 5 bases; unmatched junction bases: 9. CDR1 and CDR2 from the germline V gene are SGHTA and FQGNSA. The CDR3 has 15 residues. CDR3 nucleotide sequence: TGTGCCAGCAGCTACGACTGGACTAGCTGGGAGACCCAGTACTTC. Translation gives CASSYDWTSWETQYF.

The chain links TRBV10-1 to TRBJ1-2, with 7 bases that match TRBD1. Germline assignment: CDR1 WNHNN and CDR2 SYGVQD (reference sequence). The CDR3 loop spans 13 amino acids. Germline trimming cut 3 bases from V and 3 bases from J; bases unmatched to any gene: 1. The DNA for the CDR3 is TGCGCCAGCAGTGAAGGGACAGACTATGGCTACACCTTC. Residues: CASSEGTDYGYTF.

The gene calls are TRBV4-1 and TRBJ2-2; a weak D match, TRBD2 (6 bases). CDR1 MGHRA and CDR2 YSYEKL come from the germline V gene. V was trimmed by 0 bases and J by 4 bases, leaving 12 bases between them. The CDR3 runs to 16 residues. The CDR3 loop reads CASSQDPGGSTGELFF. CDR3 DNA sequence: TGCGCCAGCAGCCAAGACCCTGGGGGGTCCACCGGGGAGCTGTTTTTT.

The CDR3 region has the DNA TGTGCCAGCAGCGAGGGGACAGGGGAGGGCGAAGAGACCCAGTACTTC. As protein: CASSEGTGEGEETQYF. The chain carries TRBV5-8 and TRBJ2-5, with 10 bases lining up with TRBD1. The CDR3 spans 16 residues. Germline loops: CDR1 SGHTS, CDR2 YDEGEE. J was trimmed by 3 bases and V by 4 bases; bases with no gene match: 9.

The J gene is TRBJ1-1, the V gene TRBV15; 7 bases are shared with TRBD1. This CDR3 has 15 residues. Unmatched junction bases numbered 6, after V lost 2 bases and J lost 3 bases. From germline, CDR1 is LNHNV and CDR2 YYDKDF (reference sequence). In nucleotides, the CDR3 is TGTGCCACCAGCAGAAAAAGAGACAGGGACACTGAAGCTTTCTTT. Protein product: CATSRKRDRDTEAFF.

The V call is TRBV7-9, the J call TRBJ2-7; D perhaps matches TRBD1 (6 bases). Germline V gene sequence: CDR1 SEHNR, CDR2 FQNEAQ (reference sequence). The CDR3 has 15 residues. With 5 bases removed from V and 4 bases from J, the gap between germline ends came to 18 bases. The CDR3: CASSISNRETYEQYF. CDR3 sequence (DNA): TGTGCCAGCAGCATCTCAAACAGGGAAACTTACGAGCAGTACTTC. The full variable domain, in which reference TRBV7-9 and TRBJ2-7 provide the parts outside the CDR3, is DTGVSQNPRHKITKRGQNVTFRCDPISEHNRLYWYRQTLGQGPEFLTYFQNEAQLEKSRLLSDRFSAERPKGSFSTLEIQRTEQGDSAMYLCASSISNRETYEQYFGPGTRLTVT.

The V and J genes are TRBV19 and TRBJ2-5; 7 bases match TRBD1. Germline V gives CDR1 LNHDA, CDR2 SQIVND (reference sequence). Unmatched junction bases numbered 3, after V lost 1 base and J lost 4 bases. The CDR3 sequence is 14 residues long. CDR3 in DNA: TGTGCCAGTAGTATAGTGTCAGGGGGAGAGACCCAGTACTTC. Its translation: CASSIVSGGETQYF.

The rearrangement joins TRBV10-3 to TRBJ1-4, with 8 bases aligning to TRBD1. J lost 7 bases, V lost 6 bases, and 7 bases had no gene match. The CDR3 loop spans 14 amino acids. Germline CDR1 and CDR2: ENHRY and SYGVKD. CDR3 residues: CAISRQGRGEKLFF. The CDR3 nucleotides read TGTGCCATCAGCAGACAGGGGAGGGGTGAAAAACTGTTTTTT.

This rearrangement joins TRBV7-8 to TRBJ2-7; 7 bases line up with TRBD1. The CDR3 spans 15 residues. Trimming took 5 bases from V and 3 from J; bases not matched to a gene: 10. Germline CDR1 reads SGHVS; CDR2 reads FQNEAQ. The CDR3 DNA is TGTGCCAGCAGCAAATGGGACAGTTCATTCTACGAGCAGTACTTC. Translated: CASSKWDSSFYEQYF.

The chain couples TRBV6-5 to TRBJ2-7; TRBD1 aligns across 9 bases. The V gene end was trimmed by 8 bases and the J gene end by 4 bases; junction bases not matched to a gene: 9. The length of the CDR3 is 14 residues. From germline, CDR1 is MNHEY and CDR2 SVGAGI. The DNA for the CDR3 is TGTGCCAGCTCCGCCACAGGGGGCTCGTACGAGCAGTACTTC. Its protein is CASSATGGSYEQYF.

V is TRBV4-1 and J is TRBJ1-6; D is ambiguous. CDR1 and CDR2 (germline): MGHRA, YSYEKL. This CDR3 contains 17 residues. The V end lost 3 bases, the J end lost 10 bases, and 22 bases lay between the germline ends. This CDR3 is CASSHIQSTTRGSPLHF. The CDR3 bases are TGCGCCAGCAGCCATATTCAATCGACAACGCGAGGGTCACCCCTCCACTTT.

The V and J genes are TRBV3-1 (or the pseudogene TRBV3-2) and TRBJ2-5; D may be TRBD2 (6 bases). Trimming took off 2 bases at V and 1 base at J, with 11 bases between the two ends. Germline V gene sequence: CDR1 LGHDT, CDR2 YNNKEL (reference sequence). CDR3 length: 15 amino acids. CDR3 amino acids: CASSQMEGPQETQYF. CDR3 nucleotides: TGTGCCAGCAGCCAAATGGAGGGGCCCCAAGAGACCCAGTACTTC.